This TCR beta chain was identified during a study of human T cells and chemical hapten exposure. Time point reported: pre-sensitization, week 0. The sample's treatment: therapeutic diphenylcyclopropenone sensitization with weekly scalp DPC. TCRdb used MiXCR to reprocess the RACE reads, holding one entry per CDR3 protein. This sample has around 260,000 distinct CDR3 sequences, with 7% to 10% found just once. Concerning this clonotype: Its antigen remains unidentified.

Study-wide findings and caveats: PT1 expanded TCR numbers tracked positively with patch test score.

Germline-derived CDR1 and CDR2 are SGHTA and FQGNSA. V lost 7 bases to trimming and J lost 4 bases; unmatched junction nucleotides: 4. The CDR3 length is 14 residues. The receptor's source is a middle-aged woman with alopecia areata. Some clones in this sample may be carry-over from other donors' samples. The chain joins TRBV7-2 to TRBJ2-3; 11 nucleotides match TRBD2. The source material was whole blood, sampled in connection with sensitization to the hapten diphenylcyclopropenone (DPC). CDR3 loop: CASTTSGMSDTQYF. CDR3 DNA sequence: TGTGCCAGCACGACTAGCGGGATGTCAGATACGCAGTATTTT.